Listed below are T cell receptor beta chains from one sample, sequenced in a study of blood T cell repertoires in COVID-19. Sequencing was performed with immunoSEQ multiplex PCR; in TCRdb, only in-frame clones are kept and a portion is missing. The table lists about 74,000 clones, roughly 90% of them singletons. The sample taken for sequencing was peripheral blood. These TCRs come from a man in his 70s with active or convalescent COVID-19. The CDR3 runs from the conserved cysteine through the conserved F or W. Fields, in order: J gene, V gene, CDR3 protein.

TRBJ1-1 | TRBV7-9 | CASSPPGRGRHTEAFF
TRBJ2-7 | TRBV7-4 | CASSPTSATGRDEQYF
TRBJ1-4 | TRBV29-1 | CSVGETGGSEKLFF
TRBJ2-3 | TRBV3-1/TRBV3-2 | CASSLDRSRTDTQYF
TRBJ1-4 | TRBV5-1 | CASSRSPDRGEKLFF
TRBJ2-5 | TRBV5-1 | CASSFHRGETQYF
TRBJ2-1 | TRBV4-1 | CASSSPTSVSYNEQFF
TRBJ1-1 | TRBV19 | CASSRVPGGTEAFF
TRBJ2-5 | TRBV14 | CASSALAGVGETQYF
TRBJ2-1 | TRBV10-2 | CASSLPGQWGNEQFF
TRBJ1-2 | TRBV4-1 | CASGKPTGDLYGYTF
TRBJ2-5 | TRBV9 | CASSSRGDRGETQYF
TRBJ1-5 | TRBV6-1 | CASSERFSLDGVQPQHF
TRBJ1-3 | TRBV5-1 | CASSPAGSGNTIYF
TRBJ2-2 | TRBV5-1 | CASSLRVGENTGELFF
TRBJ1-3 | TRBV5-6 | CASSFRDRGANTIYF
TRBJ1-1 | TRBV6-5 | CASSSGVMNTEAFF
TRBJ1-1 | TRBV5-1 | CASSPHRGRSNTEAFF
TRBJ2-2 | TRBV19 | CASRTSSSANTGELFF
TRBJ2-1 | TRBV7-8 | CASSRRAGGPYNEQFF
TRBJ2-7 | TRBV19 | CASSISAGFSGRTYEQYF
TRBJ1-1 | TRBV28 | CASRPETGASTEAFF